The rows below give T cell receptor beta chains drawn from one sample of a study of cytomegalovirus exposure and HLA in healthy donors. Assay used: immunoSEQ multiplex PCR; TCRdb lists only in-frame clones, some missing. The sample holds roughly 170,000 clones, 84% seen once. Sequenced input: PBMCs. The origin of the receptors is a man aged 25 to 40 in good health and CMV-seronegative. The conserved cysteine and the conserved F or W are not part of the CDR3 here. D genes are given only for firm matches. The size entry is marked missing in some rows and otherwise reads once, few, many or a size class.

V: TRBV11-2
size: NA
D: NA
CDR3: ASSPIGSNGETQY

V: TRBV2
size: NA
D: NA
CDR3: ARLSGVGGTQY

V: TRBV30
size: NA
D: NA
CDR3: AWSVRGLSNYGYT

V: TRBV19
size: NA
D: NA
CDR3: AVSQINQPQH

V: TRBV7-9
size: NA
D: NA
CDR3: ASSLRVEQY

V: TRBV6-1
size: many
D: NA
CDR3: ASSARTDYSPLH

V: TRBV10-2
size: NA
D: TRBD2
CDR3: ASRSTSGSTGELF

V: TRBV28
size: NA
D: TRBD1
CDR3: AISLGGLSNQPQH

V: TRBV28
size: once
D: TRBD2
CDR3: ASRRELAGISSYNEQF

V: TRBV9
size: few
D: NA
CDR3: ASSVGGRSTGELF

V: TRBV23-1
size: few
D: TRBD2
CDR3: ASGTSGSYEQY

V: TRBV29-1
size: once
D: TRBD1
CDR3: SVEGQPTGELF

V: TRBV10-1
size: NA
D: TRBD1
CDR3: ASSGTGKGSTDTQY

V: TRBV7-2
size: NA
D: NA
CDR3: ASTNYNEQF

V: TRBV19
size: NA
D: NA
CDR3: ASSIQLRWEGDTEAF

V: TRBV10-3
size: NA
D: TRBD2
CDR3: AISGLGGAEQF

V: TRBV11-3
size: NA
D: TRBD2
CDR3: ASGTSSLAGDYGELF

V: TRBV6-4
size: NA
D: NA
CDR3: ASSVGTGSTDTQY

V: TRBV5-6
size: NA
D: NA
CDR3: ASRQAKRQETQY

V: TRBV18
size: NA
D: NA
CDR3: ASSPPSSYEQY

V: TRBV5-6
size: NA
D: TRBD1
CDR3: ASSLLGQGKQETQY

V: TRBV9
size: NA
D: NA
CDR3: ASSVGGLATGELF

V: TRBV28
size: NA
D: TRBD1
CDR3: ATWDRGADGYT

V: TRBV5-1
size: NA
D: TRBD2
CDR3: ASSLALAGGNEQF

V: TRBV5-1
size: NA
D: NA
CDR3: ASSLDVPPGNEQF

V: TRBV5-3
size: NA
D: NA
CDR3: ARSSSSGRDFWSGANVLT

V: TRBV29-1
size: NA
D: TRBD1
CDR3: SAAGTAKNEQF

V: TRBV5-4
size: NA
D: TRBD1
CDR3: ASSLYDRGFVEQY

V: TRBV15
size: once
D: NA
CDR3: ATYAGGNTEAF

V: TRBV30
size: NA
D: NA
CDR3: AWSKTGNQPQH

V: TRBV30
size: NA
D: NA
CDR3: AWSVLRINTGELF

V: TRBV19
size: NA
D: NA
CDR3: ASYYRGRQY

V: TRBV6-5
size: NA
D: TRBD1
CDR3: ASRDRENQPQH

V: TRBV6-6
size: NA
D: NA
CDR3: ASSYDSSGTDTQY

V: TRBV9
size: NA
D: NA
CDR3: ASSAKAGWAKNIQY

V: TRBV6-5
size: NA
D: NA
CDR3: ARIKGERNDYGYT

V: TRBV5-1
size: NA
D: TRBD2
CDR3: ASSLAGGRTYEQY

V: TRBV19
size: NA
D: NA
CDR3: ASSIDLGSTLHTGELF

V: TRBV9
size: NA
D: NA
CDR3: ASSANRAGETQY

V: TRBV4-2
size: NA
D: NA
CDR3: ASSQDSGTHNEQF

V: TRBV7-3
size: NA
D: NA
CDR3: ASSYGGNTEAF

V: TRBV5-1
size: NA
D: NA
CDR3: ASRETMNTEAF